This T cell receptor (beta chain) was observed in a study of low-dose radiotherapy and immunotherapy resistance in tumors. Across the study: A daily 300 mg dose of oral aspirin was taken by patients for four cycles from cycle 1 day 1.

This CDR3 contains 13 residues. Between the trimmed V and J ends, which lost 0 bases and 2 bases, there was a span of 5 bases. The germline V gene encodes CDR1 MNHEY and CDR2 SVGEGT. With TRAV- and TRBV-specific primers, first-strand cDNA was made, covering the alpha and beta chains. PCR amplification of the TCRs was performed with Phusion for 20 PCR cycles, and it relied on a constant-region primer together with a V-primer adapter. One entry per CDR3 protein results from TCRdb running MiXCR on the reads. The data show roughly 15,000 distinct CDR3 sequences, about 77% seen once. The chain links TRBV6-2 or TRBV6-3 to TRBJ2-7; D ambiguous. The sequence derives from a human donor with advanced metastatic prostate, ovarian, gallbladder or colorectal cancer (not recorded which). This table probably holds off-target reads from a library built for another chain. This chain's CDR3 is CASSYSLTYEQYF. CDR3 nucleotides: TGTGCCAGCAGTTACTCACTTACCTACGAGCAGTACTTC.